A selection of T cell receptor beta chains follows, all from one sample in a study of beta chain features in type 1 diabetes. Using immunoSEQ multiplex PCR, the repertoire was profiled, and TCRdb retains in-frame clones only, with some absent. The sample includes hundreds of thousands of clones, around 15% of them seen just once. The sample was naive CD4+ T cells from blood. These receptors came from a man younger than 30 in good health. Each CDR3 is given with its conserved first and last residue. The D gene is left open where the match is weak. Not all rows give a size; the values are once, few, many and, for expanded clones, a class.

clone_size j_call v_call d_call cdr3_aa cdr3_nt
NA TRBJ1-2 TRBV29-1 NA CSVTQGPSYGYTF TGCAGCGTTACCCAGGGCCCCAGCTATGGCTACACCTTC
NA TRBJ1-1 TRBV19 NA CASSSWIAEAFF TGTGCCAGTAGTTCGTGGATCGCTGAAGCTTTCTTT
few TRBJ1-1 TRBV9 NA CASSVLMNTEAFF TGTGCCAGCAGCGTCCTTATGAACACTGAAGCTTTCTTT
NA TRBJ2-5 TRBV28 NA CASSSTRPARQETQYF TGTGCCAGCAGTTCCACCCGACCGGCGCGCCAAGAGACCCAGTACTTC
NA TRBJ1-1 TRBV5-1 NA CASSPVRTETNMNTEAFF TGCGCCAGCAGCCCCGTCCGGACAGAAACTAACATGAACACTGAAGCTTTCTTT
NA TRBJ2-7 TRBV4-3 TRBD2 CASSQDFLAGVYEQYF TGCGCCAGCAGCCAAGATTTCCTAGCGGGAGTCTACGAGCAGTACTTC
NA TRBJ1-3 TRBV7-2 NA CASSRGSTYGNTIYF TGTGCCAGCAGCCGGGGGAGTACCTATGGAAACACCATATATTTT
few TRBJ1-2 TRBV6-1 NA CASSHLYGYTF TGTGCCAGCAGTCACCTATATGGCTACACCTTC
NA TRBJ2-7 TRBV7-6 TRBD2 CASSLEAAGGRYEQYF TGTGCCAGCAGCTTAGAGGCGGCGGGGGGTCGATACGAGCAGTACTTC
few TRBJ2-5 TRBV2 TRBD2 CASSGGQTSGRETQYF TGTGCCAGCAGTGGGGGCCAGACTAGCGGGCGGGAGACCCAGTACTTC
NA TRBJ1-5 TRBV28 NA CASSYPSGRVSGSNQPQHF TGTGCCAGCAGTTATCCGTCAGGTCGGGTTTCTGGTAGCAATCAGCCCCAGCATTTT
NA TRBJ1-2 TRBV6-5 NA CASSRRDRVGYTF TGTGCCAGCAGTCGACGGGACCGCGTTGGCTACACCTTC
few TRBJ1-1 TRBV6-1 NA CASSVQPGTEAFF TGTGCCAGCAGTGTACAGCCTGGCACTGAAGCTTTCTTT
NA TRBJ2-5 TRBV4-1 NA CASSQDPGARWGTQYF TGCGCAAGCAGCCAAGATCCCGGCGCCCGGTGGGGGACCCAGTACTTC
few TRBJ1-4 TRBV7-2 NA CASRNPGGKVKEKLFF TGTGCCAGCAGAAATCCGGGAGGGAAGGTGAAGGAAAAACTGTTTTTT
NA TRBJ1-5 TRBV28 NA CASSFIGQPQHF TGTGCCAGCAGTTTCATCGGTCAGCCCCAGCATTTT
few TRBJ2-3 TRBV9 NA CASSVGGQERSTDTQYF TGTGCCAGCAGCGTAGGGGGGCAGGAGAGAAGCACAGATACGCAGTATTTT
NA TRBJ1-1 TRBV4-3 NA CASSQATQLADTEAFF TGCGCCAGCAGCCAGGCAACACAGCTGGCGGACACTGAAGCTTTCTTT
NA TRBJ2-3 TRBV9 TRBD2 CASSVPSGVSTDTQYF TGTGCCAGCAGCGTGCCTAGCGGGGTTAGCACAGATACGCAGTATTTT
few TRBJ1-1 TRBV10-3 NA CAISPGTEAFF TGTGCCATCAGCCCCGGGACAGAAGCTTTCTTT
NA TRBJ2-7 TRBV4-2 NA CASSQDIGYTEQYF TGTGCCAGCAGCCAAGATATAGGGTATACCGAGCAGTACTTC
few TRBJ1-5 TRBV28 TRBD1 CASSPGTGGNQPQHF TGTGCCAGCAGCCCCGGGACAGGGGGCAATCAGCCCCAGCATTTT
few TRBJ2-1 TRBV9 TRBD2 CASSVVSGLGAEQFF TGTGCCAGCAGCGTAGTCTCCGGACTAGGGGCGGAGCAGTTCTTC
NA TRBJ1-1 TRBV2 NA CASSAGTPQRVTEAFF TGTGCCAGCAGCGCCGGGACACCTCAGAGGGTAACTGAAGCTTTCTTT
few TRBJ1-2 TRBV18 NA CASSPGYTF TGTGCCAGCTCACCTGGCTACACCTTC
NA TRBJ2-7 TRBV5-1 NA CASSSGSTLSSYEQYF TGCGCCAGCAGCTCGGGGTCTACCCTTAGCTCCTACGAGCAGTACTTC
NA TRBJ2-7 TRBV7-2 TRBD2 CASSLGRGTYEQYF TGTGCCAGCAGCTTAGGGCGGGGGACCTACGAGCAGTACTTC
NA TRBJ1-4 TRBV19 NA CASSMGEKLFF TGTGCCAGTAGCATGGGTGAAAAACTGTTTTTT
NA TRBJ2-7 TRBV2 NA CASTMLESGEQYF TGTGCCAGCACCATGTTAGAATCGGGCGAGCAGTACTTC
NA TRBJ2-7 TRBV7-8 TRBD1 CASSSLQGYKDGYEQYF TGTGCCAGCAGCTCCCTACAGGGGTACAAAGATGGCTACGAGCAGTACTTC
NA TRBJ2-1 TRBV29-1 NA CSAPLRSSMNEQFF TGCAGCGCCCCCCTCCGGTCTTCGATGAATGAGCAGTTCTTC
few TRBJ2-5 TRBV30 NA CAWSVFGRQVQETQYF TGTGCCTGGAGTGTATTCGGCCGTCAGGTCCAAGAGACCCAGTACTTC
NA TRBJ2-7 TRBV7-2 NA CASSLKGGETSSYEQYF TGTGCCAGCAGCTTAAAGGGGGGGGAGACCAGCTCCTACGAGCAGTACTTC
NA TRBJ2-7 TRBV5-1 TRBD2 CASSPRTSGAIEQYF TGCGCCAGCAGCCCAAGGACTAGCGGGGCCATCGAGCAGTACTTC
few TRBJ2-6 TRBV6-1 TRBD1 CASDRVSGANVLTF TGTGCCAGCGACAGGGTCTCTGGGGCCAACGTCCTGACTTTC
few TRBJ2-3 TRBV19 TRBD2 CASSNGLRTSLLDTQYF TGTGCCAGTAGTAACGGACTGAGGACTAGCCTGTTGGATACGCAGTATTTT
NA TRBJ2-5 TRBV6-5 TRBD2 CASSKSGTIESQYF TGTGCCAGCAGTAAATCCGGGACTATAGAGAGCCAGTACTTC
NA TRBJ2-6 TRBV11-3 NA CASRGFSSGANVLTF TGTGCCAGCCGGGGCTTTAGTTCTGGGGCCAACGTCCTGACTTTC
few TRBJ1-2 TRBV14 NA CASSNQTFYGYTF TGTGCCAGCAGCAACCAGACATTTTATGGCTACACCTTC
NA TRBJ1-2 TRBV12-5 NA CASGTGLYGYTF TGTGCTAGTGGTACAGGGCTTTATGGCTACACCTTC
few TRBJ2-3 TRBV7-2 NA CASTGATDTQYF TGTGCCAGCACCGGAGCCACAGATACGCAGTATTTT
few TRBJ2-5 TRBV6-7 TRBD1 CASSSPQGLQETQYF TGTGCCAGCAGTTCACCACAGGGGCTTCAAGAGACCCAGTACTTC
few TRBJ2-7 TRBV28 NA CASSFSGSLYEQYF TGTGCCAGCAGTTTCTCAGGGTCTCTCTACGAGCAGTACTTC
few TRBJ2-5 TRBV5-6 TRBD2 CASSLPRLAGDPETQYF TGTGCCAGCAGCTTGCCGAGACTAGCGGGAGATCCGGAGACCCAGTACTTC
few TRBJ1-2 TRBV28 NA CASSSIGITTLGYTF TGTGCCAGCAGTTCCATCGGGATCACCACCTTGGGCTACACCTTC
few TRBJ2-5 TRBV5-4 NA CASTDIQETQYF TGTGCCAGCACGGATATTCAAGAGACCCAGTACTTC
NA TRBJ1-1 TRBV7-8 NA CASSLIDISNTEAFF TGTGCCAGCAGCTTAATCGACATATCGAACACTGAAGCTTTCTTT
few TRBJ1-1 TRBV25-1 TRBD1 CASSGQGVSEAFF TGTGCCAGCAGTGGCCAGGGGGTTTCTGAAGCTTTCTTT
NA TRBJ2-2 TRBV6-4 TRBD1 CASRPNRGGTGELFF TGTGCCAGCAGACCGAACAGGGGTGGGACCGGGGAGCTGTTTTTT
NA TRBJ2-5 TRBV19 NA CASSIQETQYF TGTGCCAGTAGTATCCAAGAGACCCAGTACTTC
few TRBJ2-4 TRBV2 TRBD1 CASSPQGVPNIQYF TGTGCCAGCAGTCCCCAGGGGGTTCCAAACATTCAGTACTTC
NA TRBJ1-2 TRBV5-8 NA CASSFGQLYGYTF TGTGCCAGCAGCTTTGGACAGCTGTATGGCTACACCTTC
NA TRBJ1-2 TRBV7-2 NA CASSFSTGVLGGYTF TGTGCCAGCAGCTTTTCAACGGGGGTACTAGGAGGCTACACCTTC
NA TRBJ1-2 TRBV7-9 TRBD1 CASSYGTGHGGYTF TGTGCCAGCAGCTACGGGACAGGTCACGGGGGCTACACCTTC
few TRBJ1-2 TRBV29-1 NA CSDQRAGANYGYTF TGCAGCGACCAACGGGCAGGTGCTAACTATGGCTACACCTTC